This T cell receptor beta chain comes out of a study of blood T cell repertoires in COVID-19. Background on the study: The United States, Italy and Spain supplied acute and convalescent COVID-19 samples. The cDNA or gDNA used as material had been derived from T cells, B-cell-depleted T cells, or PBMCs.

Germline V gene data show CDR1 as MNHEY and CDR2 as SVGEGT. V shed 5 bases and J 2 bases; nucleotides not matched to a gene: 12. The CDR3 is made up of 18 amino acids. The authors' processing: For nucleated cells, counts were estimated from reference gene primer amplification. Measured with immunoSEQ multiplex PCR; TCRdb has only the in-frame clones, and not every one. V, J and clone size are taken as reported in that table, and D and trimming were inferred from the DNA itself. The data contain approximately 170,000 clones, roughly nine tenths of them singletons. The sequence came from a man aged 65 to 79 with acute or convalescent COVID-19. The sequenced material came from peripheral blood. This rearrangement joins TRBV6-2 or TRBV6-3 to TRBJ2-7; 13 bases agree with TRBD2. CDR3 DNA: TGTGCCAGCAGTGACCCGGGACTAGCGGGGATTGGGCCCTACGAGCAGTACTTC. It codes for CASSDPGLAGIGPYEQYF.